This entry lists 29 T cell receptor beta chains sequenced from one sample in a study of T cell responses to AZD1222 COVID-19 vaccine. Sequencing used immunoSEQ multiplex PCR; TCRdb keeps in-frame clones, though not all of them. The sample has under 150,000 clones; roughly 90% are singletons. The source was peripheral blood, collected 28 days after the second AZD1222 dose. The receptors were sampled from an adult who received the AZD1222 COVID-19 vaccine.

The V and J genes are TRBV9 and TRBJ1-4; 10 nucleotides line up with TRBD1. This CDR3 spans 14 amino acids. V trimming: 4 bases; J trimming: 8 bases; junction bases outside the gene matches: 5. The germline gives CDR1 SGDLS, CDR2 YYNGEE. CDR3 DNA sequence: TGTGCCAGCAGCAAGACAGGGGGCAGGGAAAAACTGTTTTTT. Translated: CASSKTGGREKLFF. The whole variable domain, filled in from reference TRBV9 and TRBJ1-4, reads DSGVTQTPKHLITATGQRVTLRCSPRSGDLSVYWYQQSLDQGLQFLIQYYNGEERAKGNILERFSAQQFPDLHSELNLSSLELGDSALYFCASSKTGGREKLFFGSGTQLSVL.

The CDR3 DNA is TGTGCCAGCAGCTTAGGCGGGAGCAGTAATGAGCAGTTCTTC. Amino acids: CASSLGGSSNEQFF. This chain joins TRBV7-2 and TRBJ2-1; 7 nucleotides align to TRBD2. CDR1 and CDR2 (germline): SGHTA, FQGNSA. The V segment lost 1 base and the J segment 7 bases; nucleotides outside the gene matches: 4. The CDR3 spans 14 residues.

The rearrangement uses TRBV30 and TRBJ2-2; 15 bases align to TRBD2. V dropped 4 bases and J dropped 4; count of bases not matched to a gene: 7. CDR1 is GTSNPN, CDR2 SVGIG, per germline (reference sequence). The CDR3 is 17 amino acids. CDR3 region: CAWIGLAGGPGTGELFF. The CDR3 DNA sequence: TGTGCCTGGATAGGACTAGCGGGGGGGCCGGGCACCGGGGAGCTGTTTTTT.

This clone has just one count. The chain uses TRBV6-2 or TRBV6-3 and TRBJ1-5; 7 bases align to TRBD1. Unmatched junction bases numbered 8, after V lost 6 bases and J lost 3 bases. This CDR3 is built from 15 residues. Germline CDR1 MNHEY, CDR2 SVGEGT. The chain's CDR3 is CASSSGQSYNQPQHF. The CDR3 DNA follows: TGTGCCAGCAGCTCGGGACAGAGTTACAATCAGCCCCAGCATTTT.

This clone has a single count. This chain connects TRBV7-2 to TRBJ2-1, with 8 bases that match TRBD2. CDR3 length equals 14 residues. CDR1 and CDR2 from the germline V gene are SGHTA and FQGNSA. V trimming: 5 bases; J trimming: 3 bases; junction bases outside the gene matches: 3. The CDR3: CASSKRENYNEQFF. As DNA, the CDR3 is TGTGCCAGCAGCAAGCGGGAGAACTACAATGAGCAGTTCTTC. The full variable domain, rest sourced from reference TRBV7-2 and TRBJ2-1, is GAGVSQSPSNKVTEKGKDVELRCDPISGHTALYWYRQSLGQGLEFLIYFQGNSAPDKSGLPSDRFSAERTGGSVSTLTIQRTQQEDSAVYLCASSKRENYNEQFFGPGTRLTVL.

This chain connects TRBV5-1 to TRBJ2-5, with TRBD1 as a possible D gene (6 bases). Looked up from germline, CDR1 is SGHRS and CDR2 is YFSETQ. CDR3 size: 16 residues. The V end lost 0 bases, the J end lost 1 base, and 13 bases lay between the germline ends. The CDR3 here is CASSLGGQPSQETQYF. Written as DNA, the CDR3 is TGCGCCAGCAGCTTGGGTGGACAGCCTTCCCAAGAGACCCAGTACTTC.

This sequence joins TRBV15 and TRBJ2-1; possible D gene TRBD1, 6 bases. CDR1 is LNHNV, CDR2 YYDKDF, per germline (reference sequence). This CDR3 is built from 17 residues. Trimming shortened V by 1 base and J by 0 bases, and 13 bases separated the two germline ends. Here the CDR3 DNA reads TGTGCCACCAGCAGAGTTCCAGGGGCCTACTCCTACAATGAGCAGTTCTTC. Encoded protein: CATSRVPGAYSYNEQFF.

V and J are TRBV11-2 and TRBJ2-2; D unclear. The CDR3 length is 14 residues. The germline V and J ends were trimmed by 5 bases and 4 bases, with 11 bases remaining between them. Germline V gene lookup returns CDR1 SGHAT and CDR2 FQNNGV. CDR3 region: CASSTSMATGELFF. CDR3 DNA: TGTGCCAGCAGCACCAGCATGGCCACCGGGGAGCTGTTTTTT.

This clone was observed a single time. CDR3 protein: CASMRNRVGVTEAFF. The CDR3 nucleotides are TGTGCCAGCATGCGGAACAGGGTGGGGGTCACTGAAGCTTTCTTT. V is TRBV6-5 and J is TRBJ1-1; maybe TRBD1 (6 bases). Germline V gene lookup returns CDR1 MNHEY and CDR2 SVGAGI. The length of the CDR3 is 15 residues. Between the trimmed V and J ends, which lost 7 bases and 4 bases, there was a span of 19 bases.

The CDR3: CASSLSRVQPQHF. CDR3 bases: TGTGCCAGCAGTTTATCGCGGGTGCAGCCCCAGCATTTT. The chain recombines TRBV27 with TRBJ1-5; D is unclear. The V end was cut by 0 bases, the J end by 7 bases, with 7 bases between. The germline CDR1 and CDR2 sequences are MNHEY and SMNVEV (reference sequence). The CDR3 is 13 residues long.

This chain joins TRBV18 and TRBJ2-2; 7 bases match TRBD1. Looked up from germline, CDR1 is KGHSH and CDR2 is LQKENI. The CDR3 consists of 16 residues. V shed 4 bases and J 6 bases; nucleotides not matched to a gene: 11. The CDR3 DNA follows: TGTGCCAGCTCACTTGGACAGGCCCTAAGGTCCGGGGAGCTGTTTTTT. Translation gives CASSLGQALRSGELFF.

This sequence joins TRBV5-1 and TRBJ1-2; 7 nucleotides align to TRBD1. The CDR3 contains 13 residues. V shed 4 bases, J shed 8 bases, and the junction held 8 bases outside the gene matches. CDR1 SGHRS and CDR2 YFSETQ come from the germline V gene. The CDR3 sequence is CASSRATGSGYTF. The DNA for the CDR3 is TGCGCCAGCAGCCGAGCGACAGGGAGCGGCTACACCTTC.

This clone was seen a few times. This chain connects TRBV7-2 to TRBJ2-7, with 7 bases that match TRBD1. Per germline, CDR1 SGHTA and CDR2 FQGNSA. The CDR3 runs 14 residues. V gave up 5 bases and J gave up 6 bases; unmatched junction bases: 10. CDR3 nucleotide sequence: TGTGCCAGCAGCCCCGACGACAGGGAGCCCGAGCAGTACTTC. Translated: CASSPDDREPEQYF.

This rearrangement joins TRBV18 to TRBJ2-1; D unclear. CDR3 length: 14 residues. From germline, CDR1 is KGHSH and CDR2 LQKENI. V gave up 3 bases and J gave up 8 bases, with 14 bases separating them. The CDR3 here is CASSPPGINYEQFF. CDR3 DNA sequence: TGTGCCAGCTCACCGCCAGGTATTAACTATGAGCAGTTCTTC.

The J gene is TRBJ1-6, the V gene TRBV5-1, with 8 nucleotides matching TRBD1. The ends lost 3 bases at V and 0 bases at J; junction bases unmatched: 8. The CDR3 spans 18 residues. Germline CDR1 and CDR2: SGHRS and YFSETQ. CDR3 sequence: CASSYSTGGSSYNSPLHF. The DNA for the CDR3 is TGCGCCAGCAGCTATAGTACAGGGGGAAGCTCCTATAATTCACCCCTCCACTTT.

The rearrangement uses TRBV6-5 and TRBJ1-4; tentative D call: TRBD1 (5 bases). The CDR3 has 14 residues. Trimming left V 7 bases short and J 8 bases short, with 17 bases between. Germline values: CDR1 MNHEY, CDR2 SVGAGI. The CDR3 sequence: CASIFGGGDEKLFF. The CDR3 DNA reads as TGTGCCAGCATCTTCGGGGGAGGGGACGAAAAACTGTTTTTT.

The CDR3 nucleotides are TGCGCCAGCAGCTTGGCCTCAGGGAGGTCCACCGGGGAGCTGTTTTTT. As protein: CASSLASGRSTGELFF. The V call is TRBV5-1, the J call TRBJ2-2, with a possible D match to TRBD2 (6 bases). This CDR3 is built from 16 residues. The germline V and J ends were trimmed by 0 bases and 4 bases, with 13 bases remaining between them. CDR1 and CDR2 from the germline V gene are SGHRS and YFSETQ.

This sequence joins TRBV29-1 and TRBJ2-4; TRBD1 agrees at 9 bases. V dropped 4 bases and J dropped 1; count of bases not matched to a gene: 8. This CDR3 comprises 16 residues. The germline V gene has CDR1 SQVTM and CDR2 ANQGSEA. The CDR3 loop reads CSVAGGQGKAKNIQYF. The CDR3 region has the DNA TGCAGCGTTGCGGGGGGACAGGGAAAGGCCAAAAACATTCAGTACTTC.

V and J are TRBV14 and TRBJ1-4; a possible D gene is TRBD1 (5 bases). Germline CDR1 is SGHDN and CDR2 is FVKESK. There are 14 residues in the CDR3. V gave up 4 bases and J gave up 5 bases, with 11 bases separating them. The DNA for the CDR3 is TGTGCCAGCAGCCTTCAGACAGTGAATGAAAAACTGTTTTTT. This codes for CASSLQTVNEKLFF.

The genes are TRBV20-1 and TRBJ1-1, with no clear D. The V and J ends lost 6 bases and 4 bases respectively, with 9 bases between them. Germline CDR1 is DFQATT and CDR2 is SNEGSKA (reference sequence). This CDR3 has 11 residues. This CDR3 is CSAPQVTEAFF. The CDR3 DNA is TGCAGTGCCCCCCAAGTCACTGAAGCTTTCTTT.

The chain couples TRBV6-2 or TRBV6-3 to TRBJ1-4, with D possibly TRBD1 on 5 matching bases. From germline, CDR1 is MNHEY and CDR2 SVGEGT. The CDR3 is made up of 14 amino acids. V was trimmed by 5 bases and J by 8 bases, leaving 15 bases between them. Here the CDR3 reads CASSATVYSEKLFF. The DNA of the CDR3 is TGTGCCAGCAGTGCGACAGTTTATTCCGAAAAACTGTTTTTT.

The gene calls are TRBV2 and TRBJ1-5; D unresolved. V was cut by 1 base and J by 3 bases, with 7 bases left in between. The CDR3 extends over 14 amino acids. Germline values: CDR1 SNHLY, CDR2 FYNNEI. This CDR3 is CASSEEAYNQPQHF. DNA of the CDR3: TGTGCCAGCAGTGAAGAAGCTTACAATCAGCCCCAGCATTTT.

This clone has just one count. The same CDR3 arises from other DNA sequences in this sample as well. The chain carries TRBV6-2 or TRBV6-3 and TRBJ1-4; the match to TRBD1 covers 9 bases. Unmatched junction bases numbered 1, after V lost 0 bases and J lost 5 bases. Per the germline V gene, CDR1 is MNHEY and CDR2 is SVGEGT. CDR3 length equals 15 residues. CDR3: CASSYSGTGNEKLFF. The CDR3 DNA sequence: TGTGCCAGCAGTTACTCCGGGACAGGGAATGAAAAACTGTTTTTT.

The chain joins TRBV6-4 to TRBJ2-1, with unresolved D. Germline V gene sequence: CDR1 MRHNA, CDR2 SNTAGT. V lost 2 bases, J lost 15 bases, and 20 bases lay in between. The CDR3 extends over 14 amino acids. The CDR3 DNA sequence: TGTGCCAGCAGTGACGGGTTTGCGTTTACCTCGCTGTTCTTC. It translates to CASSDGFAFTSLFF.

The V call is TRBV5-6, the J call TRBJ2-5, with TRBD2 matching 12 bases. From germline, CDR1 is SGHDT and CDR2 YYEEEE. After removal of 2 bases from V and 3 bases from J, the junction contained 8 bases not matched to a gene. The CDR3 contains 17 residues. This CDR3 reads CASSFSTSGSREETQYF. The CDR3 region has the DNA TGTGCCAGCAGCTTTTCGACTAGCGGGAGCCGCGAAGAGACCCAGTACTTC.

CDR3 DNA sequence: TGTGCCAGCAGTGAAGCGAGCAGGGCTTACGCTTTCTTT. Translated: CASSEASRAYAFF. The chain couples TRBV2 to TRBJ1-1; possible D gene TRBD1, 5 bases. Trimming shortened V by 0 bases and J by 11 bases, and 13 bases separated the two germline ends. There are 13 residues in the CDR3. Per germline, CDR1 SNHLY and CDR2 FYNNEI.

The chain uses TRBV6-5 and TRBJ1-1; D remains unclear. The CDR3 spans 13 residues. The germline gives CDR1 MNHEY, CDR2 SVGAGI. V was trimmed by 0 bases and J by 6 bases, leaving 8 bases between them. As DNA, the CDR3 is TGTGCCAGCAGTTACTCGGCGCTTTCTGAAGCTTTCTTT. Amino acid sequence: CASSYSALSEAFF.

The V and J genes are TRBV6-2 or TRBV6-3 and TRBJ2-5, with TRBD2 identical over 9 bases. Losses at the gene ends were 2 bases for V and 5 bases for J; bases not matched to a gene: 12. In germline, CDR1 is MNHEY, CDR2 SVGEGT. There are 17 residues in the CDR3. CDR3 region: CASSYGWGGREEETQYF. DNA for the CDR3: TGTGCCAGCAGTTACGGATGGGGCGGGAGGGAAGAGGAGACCCAGTACTTC.

V is TRBV20-1 and J is TRBJ2-4; D may be TRBD1 (6 bases). The CDR3 is 11 amino acids. The V gene's germline CDR1 is DFQATT and CDR2 SNEGSKA (reference sequence). Between the trimmed V and J ends, which lost 5 bases and 7 bases, there was a span of 9 bases. The CDR3 bases are TGCAGTGCTCCTAGGGGGAACATTCAGTACTTC. Amino acid sequence: CSAPRGNIQYF.